A selection of T cell receptor beta chains follows, all from one sample in a study of shared clonotypes between healthy human individuals. Clones were sequenced by immunoSEQ multiplex PCR, and TCRdb holds only the in-frame ones, with some missing. The table has some 2.1 million clones, 93% seen once. The sample taken for sequencing was naive CD8+ T cells from PBMCs. The receptors were gathered from a man aged 18 to 29 in good health. Some clones in this sample may be carry-over from other donors' samples. Both conserved end residues are trimmed from each CDR3. Fields, in order: D gene, V gene, CDR3 protein. The D gene is left open where the match is weak.

d_call: NA
v_call: TRBV4-3
cdr3_aa: ASSQGGRGNTIY

d_call: TRBD2
v_call: TRBV7-9
cdr3_aa: ASSSTVVIAGSYNEQF

d_call: NA
v_call: TRBV6-1
cdr3_aa: ASSEVLAGYEQY

d_call: NA
v_call: TRBV11-2
cdr3_aa: ASSFSDTQY

d_call: NA
v_call: TRBV7-2
cdr3_aa: ASSSSWGSPYEQY

d_call: TRBD2
v_call: TRBV28
cdr3_aa: ASSPLAGGPPPGELF

d_call: TRBD1
v_call: TRBV11-2
cdr3_aa: ASSLGQGAGEQY

d_call: TRBD1
v_call: TRBV27
cdr3_aa: ASSPLTGANTEAF

d_call: NA
v_call: TRBV7-6
cdr3_aa: ASSLETVSTDTQY

d_call: NA
v_call: TRBV27
cdr3_aa: ASILRGGAATEAF

d_call: NA
v_call: TRBV27
cdr3_aa: ASIGRGYNEQF

d_call: TRBD2
v_call: TRBV29-1
cdr3_aa: SVATSASYEQY

d_call: TRBD2
v_call: TRBV4-2
cdr3_aa: ASSEGSAGGPDTQY

d_call: NA
v_call: TRBV27
cdr3_aa: ASSFGPHGLYGYT

d_call: NA
v_call: TRBV5-6
cdr3_aa: ASSPEPTSLVNTEAF

d_call: TRBD1
v_call: TRBV19
cdr3_aa: ASTPTGKVGDGYT

d_call: NA
v_call: TRBV4-3
cdr3_aa: ASSRGVVLSNTEAF